This T cell receptor beta chain emerged from a study of blood T cells in healthy people across ages. Extraction of total RNA produced a minimum of 5 micrograms from each sample. Broader study findings: Older age went with lower TCR beta diversity per million T cells, in a roughly linear way.

A second PCR, run for about 6 to 11 cycles, used a sample-barcoded 5' primer plus a J-beta primer mix. Using its own MiXCR run on the 5' RACE reads, TCRdb lists one record per CDR3 protein. This sample has around 1,800,000 distinct CDR3 sequences, with 39% found just once. This clonotype was counted only a few times. Its antigen is undetermined. The CDR3 runs to 12 residues. V lost 3 bases and J lost 6; bases outside the gene matches: 5. Germline V gives CDR1 DFQATT, CDR2 SNEGSKA (reference sequence). The receptor was derived from a human donor in good health. Material for sequencing was blood. The genes are TRBV20-1 and TRBJ2-7, with 7 bases lining up with TRBD1. This CDR3 reads CSASQGVSEQYF. CDR3 nucleotide sequence: TGCAGTGCTAGCCAGGGGGTCTCCGAGCAGTACTTC.